The rows below give T cell receptor beta chains drawn from one sample of a study of identical twins. In TCRdb, the 5' RACE reads were re-called with MiXCR into one record per CDR3 protein. Of about 790,000 distinct CDR3 sequences in the sample, roughly 20% are singletons; the top ten hold around 13%. The same data also contributed to another study, on T cells expressing NK-cell markers.

What was sequenced was PBMCs. Source of these receptors: a woman younger than 35 in good health. The CDR3 runs from the conserved cysteine through the conserved F or W. D genes are given only for firm matches. Where a row states a size, it is once, few, many or the class of an expanded clone; other rows omit it.

J,size,V,D,DNA,CDR3
TRBJ1-1,NA,TRBV12-3/TRBV12-4,NA,TGTGCCAGCAGTTTAAGATTCAGCAGTGAAGCTTTCTTT,CASSLRFSSEAFF
TRBJ2-1,few,TRBV28,TRBD1,TGTGCCAGCAGTTTTGAGACCGACAGGGTGCAGGATGAGCAGTTCTTC,CASSFETDRVQDEQFF
TRBJ2-7,few,TRBV29-1,TRBD1,TGCAGCGCTACCTCCGGGACAGCGAAAGAGCAGTACTTC,CSATSGTAKEQYF
TRBJ2-3,NA,TRBV20-1,NA,TGCAGTGCTAGCCTGATAACAGATACGCAGTATTTT,CSASLITDTQYF
TRBJ2-1,NA,TRBV7-3,TRBD2,TGTGCCAGCAGCTTAAGGGCCATTAGCGGGGGTTCCTACAATGAGCAGTTCTTC,CASSLRAISGGSYNEQFF
TRBJ1-5,NA,TRBV15,NA,TGTGCCACCAGCAGAGGTTATCAGCCCCAGCATTTT,CATSRGYQPQHF
TRBJ2-1,few,TRBV12-3/TRBV12-4,TRBD2,TGTGCCAGCAGTTTACTAGCGGGGGGGCGTCAGTTCTTC,CASSLLAGGRQFF
TRBJ2-1,NA,TRBV9,NA,TGTGCCAGCAGCGTAGTTGGGGGTAGAGAGCAGTTCTTC,CASSVVGGREQFF
TRBJ2-1,few,TRBV10-1,TRBD2,TGCGCCAGCAGTGAGTTACCTATGTCTAGCGGGGGGTCTGCCCCCATCAATGAGCAGTTCTTC,CASSELPMSSGGSAPINEQFF
TRBJ2-7,many,TRBV5-1,NA,TGTGCCAGCAGTTTAGTGGACAGTTACGAGCAGTACTTC,CASSLVDSYEQYF
TRBJ2-5,few,TRBV20-1,TRBD2,TGCAGTGCCAGTGTGAATCGGGGGGGAAAAGAGACCCAGTACTTC,CSASVNRGGKETQYF
TRBJ2-1,few,TRBV20-1,NA,TGCAGTGGGATAAGGGGGGAGAGGTCCTACAATGAGCAGTTCTTC,CSGIRGERSYNEQFF
TRBJ2-1,few,TRBV7-2,NA,TGTGCCAGCAGCTTAGGGGGGGCGGCAGTGTACAATGAGCAGTTCTTC,CASSLGGAAVYNEQFF
TRBJ2-2,few,TRBV20-1,NA,TGCAGTGCTGCGAAAGCGATCCAGGGGTCCGGGGAGCTGTTTTTT,CSAAKAIQGSGELFF
TRBJ2-4,few,TRBV5-1,NA,TGCGCCAGCAGCTTGGGACCGGGAGCGGTAGGAAACATTCAGTACTTC,CASSLGPGAVGNIQYF
TRBJ1-1,NA,TRBV6-6,NA,TGTGCCGGAAAACGTGTAGGGGATACTGAAGCTTTCTTT,CAGKRVGDTEAFF
TRBJ2-7,NA,TRBV24-1,NA,TGTGCCACCAGTGACAGCCGGGACCCCTACGAGCAGTACTTC,CATSDSRDPYEQYF
TRBJ1-4,NA,TRBV20-1,NA,TGCAGTGCCGTCCTCCGGGAGAGGGGTGAAAAACTGTTTTTT,CSAVLRERGEKLFF
TRBJ2-6,few,TRBV25-1,NA,TGTGCCAGCAGTGAACGCCTCTCTGGGGCCAACGTCCTGACTTTC,CASSERLSGANVLTF
TRBJ2-5,few,TRBV12-3/TRBV12-4,NA,TGTGCCAGCAGTCGAGGGGCGGGACAGAATGGAGGGGAGACCCAGTACTTC,CASSRGAGQNGGETQYF
TRBJ2-5,NA,TRBV6-5,NA,TGTGCCAGCAGTTACTCCCTCGGCGTCGGAGAGACCCAGTACTTC,CASSYSLGVGETQYF
TRBJ2-3,few,TRBV4-2,NA,TGTGCCAGCAGCCATGGACTAGGGGGTTTAGGGGATACGCAGTATTTT,CASSHGLGGLGDTQYF
TRBJ2-7,NA,TRBV7-2,NA,TGTGCCAGCAGCTTAGCGACGGGTTCGGGGTACTACGAGCAGTACTTC,CASSLATGSGYYEQYF
TRBJ2-7,NA,TRBV12-3/TRBV12-4,TRBD2,TGTGCCAGGGGATGGGGGGGTTCCTACGAGCAGTACTTC,CARGWGGSYEQYF
TRBJ2-1,NA,TRBV27,NA,TGTGCCAGCCGTCCTCGGGAAAGCTCCTACAATGAGCAGTTCTTC,CASRPRESSYNEQFF
TRBJ1-2,NA,TRBV9,NA,TGTGCCAGCAGTCCCCCGGGGGGGCCTATCGATGGCTACACCTTC,CASSPPGGPIDGYTF
TRBJ2-6,NA,TRBV7-9,TRBD1,TGTGCCAGCATCCCAGGGGGCGGGAGGGCCAACGTCCTGACTTTC,CASIPGGGRANVLTF
TRBJ2-2,few,TRBV12-3/TRBV12-4,NA,TGTGCCAGCAGAAAAGTGGACACCGGGGAGCTGTTTTTT,CASRKVDTGELFF
TRBJ2-7,NA,TRBV12-3/TRBV12-4,TRBD1,TGTGCCAACCTTCACAGGGACAGGGTCTCCTACGAGCAGTACTTC,CANLHRDRVSYEQYF